The source of this T cell receptor beta chain is a study of blood T cells in healthy people across ages. Findings and limits, study-wide: Estimates of diversity drawn from one million T cells were considered underestimates.

This CDR3 is built from 14 residues. Trimming stripped 8 bases from V and 4 bases from J, with 17 bases between. Germline V gene lookup returns CDR1 MNHEY and CDR2 SVGEGT. A J-beta primer mix and a sample-barcoded 5' primer were used in a second PCR of about 6 to 12 cycles. Each CDR3 protein gets one entry after TCRdb re-called the 5' RACE reads with MiXCR. The data contain 900,000 to 950,000 distinct CDR3 sequences, around 29% of them singletons. This clonotype was seen ten or more times. Its antigen is not identified. This sample was also put to use in a study of T cells of mothers and their children. That study reports: The donor cohort consisted of three healthy Caucasian mothers and their six children. Mothers gave over 9.5 million TCR beta CDR3 reads each, and children around 2.9 million each. Persistent microchimeric T cell clones were sought, and none were detected.

The sequencing sample was made of blood. The origin of this receptor is a woman aged 40 to 50 in good health. This sequence joins TRBV6-2 or TRBV6-3 and TRBJ1-2; unclear D gene. CDR3 coding DNA: TGTGCCAGCGGGCGACCAGCTGAAGTCTATGGCTACACCTTC. Translated, it gives CASGRPAEVYGYTF.